The 28 T cell receptor beta chains below all came from one sample that was sequenced in a study of beta chain features in type 1 diabetes. Study-wide points: In all four CD4+ subsets, TCRB CDR3 length was significantly, moderately reduced in type 1 diabetes.

All of the isolated RNA was reverse transcribed, so expressed TCRB transcripts were sequenced. Here immunoSEQ multiplex PCR was the method, and the copy in TCRdb shows in-frame clones only, minus some. Among about 710,000 clones, around an eighth were seen once, and the ten largest hold just under 0.04%. Their recognized antigens are unknown. Sequenced sample: naive CD4+ T cells from blood. These receptors all come from a young man with type 1 diabetes.

V and J are TRBV7-2 and TRBJ2-2, with TRBD2 identical over 10 bases. CDR3 length: 16 residues. V shed 1 base and J 7 bases; nucleotides not matched to a gene: 6. Per the germline V gene, CDR1 is SGHTA and CDR2 is FQGNSA. The CDR3 loop reads CASSLGSGRSRGELFF. In nucleotides, the CDR3 is TGTGCCAGCAGCTTAGGTAGCGGGAGGTCGCGCGGGGAGCTGTTTTTT.

The gene calls are TRBV7-6 and TRBJ2-1; the D gene is possibly TRBD2 (6 bases). The CDR3 totals 16 residues. Germline-derived CDR1 and CDR2 are SGHVS and FNYEAQ. Trimming took 4 bases from V and 5 from J, leaving 18 bases between them. CDR3 bases: TGTGCCAGCAGCTCCCCCAGAGGGAGGAGGGACAATGAGCAGTTCTTC. It codes for CASSSPRGRRDNEQFF. Supplemented by reference TRBV7-6 and TRBJ2-1, the full variable domain reads GAGVSQSPRYKVTKRGQDVALRCDPISGHVSLYWYRQALGQGPEFLTYFNYEAQQDKSGLPNDRFSAERPEGSISTLTIQRTEQRDSAMYRCASSSPRGRRDNEQFFGPGTRLTVL.

This clone has a handful of counts. This sequence joins TRBV27 and TRBJ2-1, with 7 nucleotides matching TRBD1. There are 15 residues in the CDR3. CDR1 is MNHEY and CDR2 is SMNVEV in the germline V gene (reference sequence). V lost 3 bases and J lost 1; bases outside the gene matches: 3. CDR3 nucleotides: TGTGCCAGCAGTTTCTCAGGGGGTTCCTACAATGAGCAGTTCTTC. This translates into CASSFSGGSYNEQFF.

The chain combines TRBV28 with TRBJ2-5, with D tentatively TRBD1 (6 bases). The V gene lost 7 bases and the J gene lost 5 bases, with 14 bases spanning the gap. There are 13 residues in the CDR3. Looked up from germline, CDR1 is MDHEN and CDR2 is SYDVKM. CDR3 in DNA: TGTGCCAGCACCCAACAGGGCGCGGAGACCCAGTACTTC. This encodes CASTQQGAETQYF.

This clone was picked up a small number of times. The V and J genes are TRBV29-1 and TRBJ1-1, with D possibly matching TRBD1 (5 bases). Germline V gives CDR1 SQVTM, CDR2 ANQGSEA. V was trimmed by 7 bases and J by 6 bases, leaving 15 bases between them. This CDR3 has 12 residues. The CDR3 here is CSGYEGSPEAFF. CDR3 DNA: TGCAGCGGATACGAGGGGTCCCCTGAAGCTTTCTTT.

This sequence joins TRBV6-5 and TRBJ2-5, with 12 bases that match TRBD2. Germline assignment: CDR1 MNHEY and CDR2 SVGAGI. With 6 bases clipped from V and 5 bases from J, the junction kept 4 bases outside the gene matches. CDR3 length: 14 amino acids. CDR3 sequence (DNA): TGTGCCAGCAGGTCAACTAGCGGGAGGGAGACCCAGTACTTC. This gives the protein CASRSTSGRETQYF.

This clone turned up a few times. V and J are TRBV5-4 and TRBJ1-1, with unresolved D. The CDR3 is 14 amino acids. The germline V gene encodes CDR1 SGHNT and CDR2 YYREEE (reference sequence). Trimming removed 2 bases at V and 3 bases at J, with 11 bases between. The CDR3 sequence: CASSFGKGYTEAFF. The CDR3 region has the DNA TGTGCCAGCAGCTTTGGTAAGGGTTACACTGAAGCTTTCTTT. Full variable domain (rest looked up from reference TRBV5-4 and TRBJ1-1): ETGVTQSPTHLIKTRGQQVTLRCSSQSGHNTVSWYQQALGQGPQFIFQYYREEENGRGNFPPRFSGLQFPNYSSELNVNALELDDSALYLCASSFGKGYTEAFFGQGTRLTVV.

This clone has a single count. The V and J genes are TRBV28 and TRBJ1-2; D is unresolved. CDR1 and CDR2 (germline): MDHEN, SYDVKM. The CDR3 spans 13 residues. V lost 4 bases and J lost 2, with 8 bases in between. This chain's CDR3 is CASSYSPNYGYTF. As DNA, the CDR3 is TGTGCCAGCAGTTACTCGCCCAACTATGGCTACACCTTC.

This clone was counted a few times. The CDR3 spells CASSLGLTSYNEQFF. The CDR3 DNA sequence: TGTGCCAGTAGTCTGGGACTGACCTCCTACAATGAGCAGTTCTTC. This rearrangement joins TRBV19 to TRBJ2-1, with a tentative D call TRBD2 (6 bases). The CDR3 has 15 residues. Germline loops: CDR1 LNHDA, CDR2 SQIVND (reference sequence). The V gene lost 5 bases and the J gene lost 0 bases, with 11 bases spanning the gap.

J is TRBJ2-1 and V is TRBV30, with D tentatively TRBD1 (5 bases). Germline V gene sequence: CDR1 GTSNPN, CDR2 SVGIG (reference sequence). The CDR3 has 13 amino acids. Trimming removed 2 bases at V and 8 bases at J, with 13 bases between. This CDR3 is CAWSLQGPDEQFF. DNA for the CDR3: TGTGCCTGGAGTCTGCAGGGTCCGGATGAGCAGTTCTTC.

The sample holds a few counts of this clone. The CDR3 region has the DNA TGTGCCATCAGTGCAGCAGGGCAGGGGGAAGGTGTTGAAAAACTGTTTTTT. It encodes CAISAAGQGEGVEKLFF. This chain connects TRBV10-3 to TRBJ1-4; TRBD1 matches at 7 bases. CDR3 length: 17 amino acids. J lost 7 bases, V lost 4 bases, and 15 bases had no gene match. The germline CDR1 and CDR2 sequences are ENHRY and SYGVKD.

The chain employs TRBV21-1 and TRBJ2-3; TRBD1 is the table's D call and was not checked against the DNA. TRBV21-1 is reported as a pseudogene. The CDR3 consists of 17 residues. The CDR3 DNA sequence: TGTGCCAGCAGCAAAGCCCGGGACAGGGCTCGCACAGATACGCAGTATTTT. It translates to CASSKARDRARTDTQYF.

This clone appeared a few times. The rearrangement joins TRBV7-2 to TRBJ2-5; the match to TRBD1 covers 10 bases. V lost 5 bases to trimming and J lost 3 bases; unmatched junction nucleotides: 6. The germline gives CDR1 SGHTA, CDR2 FQGNSA. The CDR3 is 15 amino acids. Written as DNA, the CDR3 is TGTGCCAGCAGCCCCCGGACAGGGGGAGAAGAGACCCAGTACTTC. Protein sequence: CASSPRTGGEETQYF.

This clone was seen more than once but under ten times. This sequence joins TRBV5-4 and TRBJ2-1; TRBD2 aligns across 8 bases. J was trimmed by 6 bases and V by 0 bases; bases with no gene match: 5. CDR3 length equals 15 residues. Germline CDR1 SGHNT, CDR2 YYREEE (reference sequence). Written as DNA, the CDR3 is TGTGCCAGCAGCTTGGGTCCTAGCGGGCCCAATGAGCAGTTCTTC. As protein: CASSLGPSGPNEQFF.

Of note for this clone: One end of the junction varies from germline; a read error may be responsible. CDR3 sequence (DNA): TGTGCCAGCAGCTTAGAGGTCACTGGGACCCTGTTCTTC. Residues: CASSLEVTGTLFF. The chain is built from TRBV7-9 and TRBJ2-7; D may match TRBD1 or TRBD2 (5 bases each). This CDR3 is built from 13 residues. The V gene's germline CDR1 is SEHNR and CDR2 FQNEAQ (reference sequence).

The J gene is TRBJ1-6, the V gene TRBV30; 8 positions match TRBD1. V shed 4 bases and J 10 bases; nucleotides not matched to a gene: 6. From germline, CDR1 is GTSNPN and CDR2 SVGIG (reference sequence). The CDR3 sequence is 13 residues long. The CDR3: CAWKGQARSPLHF. CDR3 DNA sequence: TGTGCCTGGAAGGGACAGGCTCGGTCACCCCTCCACTTT. Using reference TRBV30 and TRBJ1-6 for the parts outside the CDR3, the full variable domain is SQTIHQWPATLVQPVGSPLSLECTVEGTSNPNLYWYRQAAGRGLQLLFYSVGIGQISSEVPQNLSASRPQDRQFILSSKKLLLSDSGFYLCAWKGQARSPLHFGNGTRLTVT.

This clone has just a few counts. V gene TRBV7-2 combines with J gene TRBJ2-1, with TRBD2 matching 9 bases. V was clipped by 6 bases and J by 8 bases; unmatched bases: 8. The germline CDR1 and CDR2 sequences are SGHTA and FQGNSA. This CDR3 has 14 amino acids. CDR3 sequence (DNA): TGTGCCAGCAGGGGGCGGACTAGCGTGGATGAGCAGTTCTTC. Translated: CASRGRTSVDEQFF.

This chain connects TRBV6-5 to TRBJ1-3; TRBD1 is a possible D gene (5 bases). Germline V lookup: CDR1 MNHEY, CDR2 SVGAGI. The CDR3 totals 15 residues. The V end lost 2 bases, the J end lost 2 bases, and 10 bases lay between the germline ends. CDR3 amino acids: CASSYTRTTGNTIYF. The CDR3 bases are TGTGCCAGCAGTTACACGAGGACAACTGGAAACACCATATATTTT.

The V call is TRBV7-2, the J call TRBJ2-7, with 7 bases aligning to TRBD2. Unmatched junction bases numbered 6, after V lost 5 bases and J lost 5 bases. Germline CDR1 is SGHTA and CDR2 is FQGNSA. The CDR3 sequence is 13 residues long. In DNA form, the CDR3 reads TGTGCCAGCAGCCAGGGAGGGATCAACGAGCAGTACTTC. Protein: CASSQGGINEQYF.

The J gene is TRBJ2-7, the V gene TRBV7-2; TRBD2 agrees at 11 bases. Germline CDR1 SGHTA, CDR2 FQGNSA. There are 14 residues in the CDR3. The ends lost 5 bases at V and 9 bases at J; junction bases unmatched: 9. The CDR3 nucleotides are TGTGCCAGCAGCGTGACTAGCGGGGTCTCATTGCAGTACTTC. Residues: CASSVTSGVSLQYF.

This chain uses TRBV11-3 with TRBJ2-2, with 7 bases fitting TRBD1. The trim removed 3 bases at V and 0 bases at J, leaving 1 base unmatched. The CDR3 has 15 amino acids. Germline values: CDR1 SGHNT, CDR2 YENEEA. CDR3 DNA sequence: TGTGCCAGCAGCTTCGGGACAGCGAACACCGGGGAGCTGTTTTTT. Translation gives CASSFGTANTGELFF.

This clone was observed once. The chain carries TRBV6-5 and TRBJ2-5, with no clear D. This CDR3 comprises 11 residues. The germline V gene has CDR1 MNHEY and CDR2 SVGAGI. Deletions cut 6 bases from V and 6 bases from J, with 8 bases between. The CDR3 reads CASRDAKTQYF. In DNA form, the CDR3 reads TGTGCCAGCAGAGACGCCAAGACCCAGTACTTC.

This clone came up a few times. J is TRBJ2-2 and V is TRBV1; the table's D call of TRBD2 was not tested on the DNA. TRBV1 is described as a pseudogene. The CDR3 is made up of 17 amino acids. For the CDR3, the DNA is TGCACCAGCAGCGGACGTGGCCTAGCGGGAGGCGCCGGGGAGCTGTTTTTT. Encoded protein: CTSSGRGLAGGAGELFF.

The rearrangement links TRBV27 to TRBJ1-1; possibly TRBD1 for D (5 bases). This CDR3 is built from 14 residues. V was pared by 6 bases and J by 2 bases, with 13 bases between. Germline values: CDR1 MNHEY, CDR2 SMNVEV (reference sequence). CDR3 nucleotides: TGTGCCAGCAGCGCTGGACACGCTAACACTGAAGCTTTCTTT. Translation: CASSAGHANTEAFF.

In its sample, this clone was seen a few times. V gene TRBV14 combines with J gene TRBJ1-2, with D possibly being TRBD1 (5 bases). V lost 0 bases to trimming and J lost 8 bases, with 10 bases between them. Per the germline V gene, CDR1 is SGHDN and CDR2 is FVKESK. The CDR3 runs 13 residues. The CDR3 loop is CASSQERRGGYTF. The CDR3 DNA sequence: TGTGCCAGCAGCCAAGAAAGAAGGGGAGGCTACACCTTC.

This clone showed up just a few times. The chain has TRBV6-5 and TRBJ2-2, with unresolved D. Germline CDR1 reads MNHEY; CDR2 reads SVGAGI. The CDR3 consists of 13 residues. Trimming pared 8 bases from V and 6 bases from J, leaving 13 bases between. Written as DNA, the CDR3 is TGTGCCAGCCGCCACTCGACCGCCGGGGAGCTGTTTTTT. This sequence encodes CASRHSTAGELFF.

CDR3 DNA: TGCAGCGTCGCCTATAGGAAGGGCACTGAAGCTTTCTTT. Translation: CSVAYRKGTEAFF. V gene TRBV29-1 combines with J gene TRBJ1-1; the D is unclear. Germline V CDR1 and CDR2: SQVTM, ANQGSEA. The ends were cut back, 6 bases at V and 4 bases at J, with 15 bases in the middle. This CDR3 contains 13 residues.

This clone came up a few times. V gene TRBV6-6 combines with J gene TRBJ1-1; 9 nucleotides line up with TRBD1. The CDR3 is 15 amino acids. V shed 5 bases, J shed 4 bases, and the junction held 8 bases outside the gene matches. In germline, CDR1 is MNHNY, CDR2 SVGAGI (reference sequence). The CDR3 DNA reads TGTGCCAGCAGTCAGCCGGGACAGGGCTTCACTGAAGCTTTCTTT. Protein: CASSQPGQGFTEAFF.